These T cell receptor beta chains were read from a single sample in a study of patients and donors after allogeneic stem cell transplantation. TCRdb reprocessed the RT-PCR reads via MiXCR and lists one record per CDR3 protein. Found here are about a million distinct CDR3 sequences, roughly 18% of them singletons; the top ten hold 6%. The specimen sequenced was blood, either unsorted or a sorted T cell fraction (not recorded which). The receptors stem from a human donor who was either an allogeneic HSCT recipient or a stem cell or donor lymphocyte infusion donor (not recorded which). It is not recorded whose cells these are; they may come from a transplant donor. The CDR3 runs from the conserved cysteine through the conserved F or W. The order of the fields is D gene, clone size, J gene, V gene, CDR3 protein, CDR3 DNA. The D gene is left open where the match is weak. Clone size is shown for a subset of rows, as once, few, many or a class of expanded clone.

D gene: TRBD1; clone size: .; J gene: TRBJ2-1; V gene: TRBV11-2; CDR3 protein: CASSSTDYTPGQGYNEQFF; CDR3 DNA: TGTGCCAGCAGCTCTACCGACTACACTCCGGGACAGGGTTACAATGAGCAGTTCTTC
D gene: .; clone size: .; J gene: TRBJ2-2; V gene: TRBV15; CDR3 protein: CATSREGSAATGELFF; CDR3 DNA: TGTGCCACCAGCAGAGAGGGGAGTGCGGCTACCGGGGAGCTGTTTTTT
D gene: .; clone size: few; J gene: TRBJ1-1; V gene: TRBV25-1; CDR3 protein: CASSAGCFF; CDR3 DNA: TGTGCCAGCAGTGCAGGGTGTTTCTTT
D gene: .; clone size: .; J gene: TRBJ2-1; V gene: TRBV12-3/TRBV12-4; CDR3 protein: CASSLILQFEQFF; CDR3 DNA: TGTGCCAGCAGTCTGATACTACAATTTGAGCAGTTCTTC
D gene: TRBD1; clone size: few; J gene: TRBJ2-1; V gene: TRBV7-9; CDR3 protein: CASSSGRQGDTYNEQFF; CDR3 DNA: TGTGCCAGCAGCTCGGGTCGACAGGGGGACACCTACAATGAGCAGTTCTTC
D gene: .; clone size: .; J gene: TRBJ2-7; V gene: TRBV12-3/TRBV12-4; CDR3 protein: CASRRRTPYEQYF; CDR3 DNA: TGTGCCAGCAGAAGGCGAACACCCTACGAGCAGTACTTC
D gene: .; clone size: once; J gene: TRBJ1-5; V gene: TRBV5-5; CDR3 protein: CASSARDQPQHF; CDR3 DNA: TGTGCCAGCAGCGCACGGGATCAGCCCCAGCATTTT
D gene: TRBD1; clone size: few; J gene: TRBJ2-7; V gene: TRBV18; CDR3 protein: CASSLAGTGSEQYF; CDR3 DNA: TGTGCCAGCTCACTAGCCGGGACAGGGAGCGAGCAGTACTTC
D gene: .; clone size: once; J gene: TRBJ1-5; V gene: TRBV30; CDR3 protein: CAWSGGVRGNQPQHF; CDR3 DNA: TGTGCCTGGAGCGGTGGGGTGAGGGGCAATCAGCCCCAGCATTTT
D gene: TRBD2; clone size: .; J gene: TRBJ2-3; V gene: TRBV5-1; CDR3 protein: CASGSGNITDTQYF; CDR3 DNA: TGCGCCAGCGGGAGCGGGAATATCACAGATACGCAGTATTTT
D gene: .; clone size: many; J gene: TRBJ2-1; V gene: TRBV12-3/TRBV12-4; CDR3 protein: CASSFGPGWGNEQFF; CDR3 DNA: TGTGCCAGCAGTTTCGGACCCGGCTGGGGCAATGAGCAGTTCTTC
D gene: .; clone size: many; J gene: TRBJ2-3; V gene: TRBV20-1; CDR3 protein: CSARERTTYTDTQYF; CDR3 DNA: TGCAGTGCTAGGGAGAGGACCACATACACAGATACGCAGTATTTT
D gene: TRBD2; clone size: few; J gene: TRBJ2-7; V gene: TRBV27; CDR3 protein: CASSLSGTSGPREQYF; CDR3 DNA: TGTGCCAGCAGTTTATCCGGGACTAGCGGACCAAGGGAGCAGTACTTC
D gene: .; clone size: few; J gene: TRBJ1-1; V gene: TRBV20-1; CDR3 protein: CSARTARMNTEAFF; CDR3 DNA: TGCAGTGCCCGGACAGCTAGGATGAACACTGAAGCTTTCTTT
D gene: .; clone size: many; J gene: TRBJ1-5; V gene: TRBV12-3/TRBV12-4; CDR3 protein: CASRAGWNQPQHF; CDR3 DNA: TGTGCCAGCAGGGCAGGATGGAATCAGCCCCAGCATTTT
D gene: .; clone size: .; J gene: TRBJ2-4; V gene: TRBV12-3/TRBV12-4; CDR3 protein: CASSLSLKNIQYF; CDR3 DNA: TGTGCCAGCAGTTTGTCCCTTAAAAACATTCAGTACTTC
D gene: .; clone size: few; J gene: TRBJ1-1; V gene: TRBV29-1; CDR3 protein: CSVAGGDLGDTEAFF; CDR3 DNA: TGCAGCGTTGCTGGGGGGGACCTAGGGGACACTGAAGCTTTCTTT
D gene: TRBD1; clone size: .; J gene: TRBJ1-4; V gene: TRBV27; CDR3 protein: CASSVQGAHGNEKLFF; CDR3 DNA: TGTGCCAGCAGTGTACAGGGGGCCCATGGTAATGAAAAACTGTTTTTT
D gene: .; clone size: few; J gene: TRBJ2-1; V gene: TRBV30; CDR3 protein: CAWSVPGAGENNEQFF; CDR3 DNA: TGTGCCTGGAGTGTACCAGGGGCGGGGGAGAACAATGAGCAGTTCTTC
D gene: TRBD2; clone size: .; J gene: TRBJ2-5; V gene: TRBV7-2; CDR3 protein: CASMAGGRETQYF; CDR3 DNA: TGTGCCAGCATGGCGGGAGGGCGAGAGACCCAGTACTTC
D gene: TRBD1; clone size: .; J gene: TRBJ2-1; V gene: TRBV13; CDR3 protein: CASSFGPGQGDNEQFF; CDR3 DNA: TGTGCCAGCAGCTTTGGACCGGGACAGGGGGACAATGAGCAGTTCTTC
D gene: TRBD2; clone size: few; J gene: TRBJ2-1; V gene: TRBV5-1; CDR3 protein: CASSRTSGRPGSGEQFF; CDR3 DNA: TGCGCCAGCAGCAGGACTAGCGGGAGGCCCGGTAGTGGTGAGCAGTTCTTC
D gene: .; clone size: few; J gene: TRBJ1-6; V gene: TRBV18; CDR3 protein: CASSPREGGSSYNSPLHF; CDR3 DNA: TGTGCCAGCTCACCCCGAGAGGGCGGGAGCTCCTATAATTCACCCCTCCACTTT
D gene: TRBD1; clone size: .; J gene: TRBJ1-6; V gene: TRBV27; CDR3 protein: CASQGALNSPLHF; CDR3 DNA: TGTGCCAGCCAGGGGGCGCTTAATTCACCCCTCCACTTT
D gene: .; clone size: .; J gene: TRBJ2-7; V gene: TRBV5-5; CDR3 protein: CASSQTDSEYEQYF; CDR3 DNA: TGTGCCAGCAGCCAAACGGACAGTGAGTACGAGCAGTACTTC
D gene: TRBD1; clone size: .; J gene: TRBJ2-6; V gene: TRBV6-5; CDR3 protein: CASSYFGQGGSGANVLTF; CDR3 DNA: TGTGCCAGCAGTTACTTCGGACAGGGGGGCTCTGGGGCCAACGTCCTGACTTTC
D gene: .; clone size: many; J gene: TRBJ1-1; V gene: TRBV4-2; CDR3 protein: CASSQDRGRDTEAFF; CDR3 DNA: TGTGCCAGCAGCCAAGATCGGGGCAGGGACACTGAAGCTTTCTTT
D gene: TRBD1; clone size: .; J gene: TRBJ1-2; V gene: TRBV29-1; CDR3 protein: CSVDQGARGYTF; CDR3 DNA: TGCAGCGTTGACCAGGGGGCGCGTGGCTACACCTTC
D gene: TRBD2; clone size: few; J gene: TRBJ2-4; V gene: TRBV27; CDR3 protein: CASSFYPGLAGNNIQYF; CDR3 DNA: TGTGCCAGCAGTTTTTACCCAGGACTAGCGGGGAACAACATTCAGTACTTC
D gene: TRBD2; clone size: .; J gene: TRBJ2-1; V gene: TRBV24-1; CDR3 protein: CATQPGGSYNEQFF; CDR3 DNA: TGTGCCACCCAACCGGGGGGGTCCTACAATGAGCAGTTCTTC
D gene: TRBD1; clone size: .; J gene: TRBJ2-7; V gene: TRBV24-1; CDR3 protein: CATSGTGTGASYEQYF; CDR3 DNA: TGTGCCACCAGTGGTACCGGGACAGGGGCTTCCTACGAGCAGTACTTC
D gene: TRBD2; clone size: .; J gene: TRBJ2-3; V gene: TRBV20-1; CDR3 protein: CSASSGRGADTQYF; CDR3 DNA: TGCAGTGCGAGTAGCGGGAGAGGAGCAGATACGCAGTATTTT
D gene: TRBD1; clone size: .; J gene: TRBJ2-1; V gene: TRBV4-3; CDR3 protein: CASSQAGTVNEQFF; CDR3 DNA: TGCGCCAGCAGCCAAGCAGGGACAGTTAATGAGCAGTTCTTC
D gene: .; clone size: many; J gene: TRBJ2-1; V gene: TRBV3-1; CDR3 protein: CASSQDTPNEQFF; CDR3 DNA: TGTGCCAGCAGCCAAGATACCCCCAATGAGCAGTTCTTC
D gene: .; clone size: many; J gene: TRBJ2-7; V gene: TRBV12-3/TRBV12-4; CDR3 protein: CASSLRDTGAEQYF; CDR3 DNA: TGTGCCAGCAGTCTCCGGGACACCGGCGCCGAGCAGTACTTC
D gene: .; clone size: .; J gene: TRBJ1-1; V gene: TRBV20-1; CDR3 protein: CSARFRGTMNTEAFF; CDR3 DNA: TGCAGTGCTAGATTCCGGGGGACAATGAACACTGAAGCTTTCTTT
D gene: .; clone size: .; J gene: TRBJ1-3; V gene: TRBV6-1; CDR3 protein: CAGETDISSGNTIYF; CDR3 DNA: TGTGCCGGCGAAACCGATATAAGCTCTGGAAACACCATATATTTT
D gene: TRBD2; clone size: few; J gene: TRBJ2-1; V gene: TRBV29-1; CDR3 protein: CSVGGLAVARISYNEQFF; CDR3 DNA: TGCAGCGTTGGTGGGCTAGCGGTCGCTAGGATCTCCTACAATGAGCAGTTCTTC
D gene: TRBD1; clone size: few; J gene: TRBJ1-2; V gene: TRBV25-1; CDR3 protein: CASGGQSYGYTF; CDR3 DNA: TGTGCCAGCGGGGGACAGTCTTATGGCTACACCTTC
D gene: .; clone size: many; J gene: TRBJ2-1; V gene: TRBV12-3/TRBV12-4; CDR3 protein: CASSLRKVNEQFF; CDR3 DNA: TGTGCCAGCAGTTTACGAAAGGTGAATGAGCAGTTCTTC
D gene: .; clone size: .; J gene: TRBJ1-3; V gene: TRBV20-1; CDR3 protein: CSAPRADTIYF; CDR3 DNA: TGCAGTGCCCCTCGGGCTGACACCATATATTTT
D gene: .; clone size: .; J gene: TRBJ1-5; V gene: TRBV20-1; CDR3 protein: CSADGGSNQPQHF; CDR3 DNA: TGCAGTGCAGACGGGGGAAGCAATCAGCCCCAGCATTTT
D gene: .; clone size: .; J gene: TRBJ2-7; V gene: TRBV3-1; CDR3 protein: CACGVREQYF; CDR3 DNA: TGTGCCTGCGGGGTCCGCGAGCAGTACTTC
D gene: .; clone size: many; J gene: TRBJ1-5; V gene: TRBV27; CDR3 protein: CASSLLGSNQPQHF; CDR3 DNA: TGTGCCAGCAGCTTATTGGGCAGCAATCAGCCCCAGCATTTT
D gene: .; clone size: few; J gene: TRBJ1-1; V gene: TRBV28; CDR3 protein: CASSLSLDRGGEAFF; CDR3 DNA: TGTGCCAGCAGTTTATCCCTAGATAGGGGCGGTGAAGCTTTCTTT
D gene: TRBD1; clone size: .; J gene: TRBJ2-5; V gene: TRBV7-9; CDR3 protein: CASSSGTVFQETQYF; CDR3 DNA: TGTGCCAGCAGCTCCGGGACAGTCTTTCAAGAGACCCAGTACTTC
D gene: TRBD2; clone size: .; J gene: TRBJ2-5; V gene: TRBV6-1; CDR3 protein: CASSTSGGIETQYF; CDR3 DNA: TGTGCCAGCTCCACCAGCGGGGGGATAGAGACCCAGTACTTC
D gene: .; clone size: many; J gene: TRBJ1-2; V gene: TRBV7-2; CDR3 protein: CASSLVVSRVGGYTF; CDR3 DNA: TGTGCCAGCAGCTTAGTGGTCAGCAGGGTCGGTGGCTACACCTTC
D gene: TRBD2; clone size: .; J gene: TRBJ2-3; V gene: TRBV9; CDR3 protein: CASSGLPSGGTSDTQYF; CDR3 DNA: TGTGCCAGCAGCGGCCTACCTAGCGGGGGGACGTCAGATACGCAGTATTTT
D gene: TRBD1; clone size: few; J gene: TRBJ1-3; V gene: TRBV5-6; CDR3 protein: CASSGRDRAGNTIYF; CDR3 DNA: TGTGCCAGCAGCGGCCGGGACAGGGCTGGAAACACCATATATTTT
D gene: TRBD1; clone size: few; J gene: TRBJ2-1; V gene: TRBV18; CDR3 protein: CASSPDRVTYNEQFF; CDR3 DNA: TGTGCCAGCTCACCGGACAGGGTGACCTACAATGAGCAGTTCTTC
D gene: .; clone size: .; J gene: TRBJ2-2; V gene: TRBV6-5; CDR3 protein: CASSYPTRAVGELFF; CDR3 DNA: TGTGCCAGCAGTTACCCCACGAGGGCCGTAGGGGAGCTGTTTTTT
D gene: .; clone size: few; J gene: TRBJ2-5; V gene: TRBV29-1; CDR3 protein: CSVDQAGRYEGETQYF; CDR3 DNA: TGCAGCGTTGACCAGGCAGGACGGTATGAAGGGGAGACCCAGTACTTC